Reported below is one T cell receptor beta chain. The sample belongs to a study of blood T cell repertoires in COVID-19. Looking at the study overall: Italy, Spain and the United States were the sources of the convalescent and acute COVID-19 samples. T cells, B-cell-depleted T cells, or PBMCs provided the cDNA or gDNA that served as material.

In the study's own analysis: Amplification from reference gene primers served as the basis for estimated nucleated cell counts. The data were produced by immunoSEQ multiplex PCR, yet TCRdb's version contains in-frame clones alone and is incomplete. For V, J and clone size, that table is used; D and trimming come from the DNA. This table has approximately 390,000 clones, almost 90% appearing once. This CDR3 is 15 amino acids long. V lost 5 bases and J lost 2; bases outside the gene matches: 3. Germline CDR1 and CDR2: SGHAT and FQNNGV. The specimen sequenced was peripheral blood. The genes are TRBV11-2 and TRBJ2-7, with 13 bases fitting TRBD2. This clonotype originated in a man aged 18 to 30 with active or convalescent COVID-19. CDR3 DNA: TGTGCCAGCAGCCGGACTAGCGGGAGTCCCTACGAGCAGTACTTC. This gives the protein CASSRTSGSPYEQYF.